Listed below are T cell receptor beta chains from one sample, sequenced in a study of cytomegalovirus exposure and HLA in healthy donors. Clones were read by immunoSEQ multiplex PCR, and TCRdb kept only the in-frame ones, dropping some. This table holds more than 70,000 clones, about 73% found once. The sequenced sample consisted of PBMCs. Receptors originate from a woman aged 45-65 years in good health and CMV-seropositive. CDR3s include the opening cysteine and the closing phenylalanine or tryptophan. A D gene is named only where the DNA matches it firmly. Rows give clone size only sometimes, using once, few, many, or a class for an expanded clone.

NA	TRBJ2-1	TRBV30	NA	CAWSVRGAHSEQFF	TGTGCCTGGAGTGTCCGGGGGGCGCACAGTGAGCAGTTCTTC
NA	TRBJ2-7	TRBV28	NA	CASSPAGAGPYEQYF	TGTGCCAGCAGTCCCGCGGGGGCGGGACCCTACGAGCAGTACTTC
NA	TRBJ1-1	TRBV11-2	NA	CASSTTGNTEAFF	TGTGCCAGCAGCACTACAGGGAACACTGAAGCTTTCTTT
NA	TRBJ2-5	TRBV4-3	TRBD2	CASSQERWGGETQYF	TGCGCCAGCAGCCAAGAACGCTGGGGGGGAGAGACCCAGTACTTC
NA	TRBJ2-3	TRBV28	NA	CASSLGSRTDTQYF	TGTGCCAGCAGTTTAGGTTCGCGGACAGATACGCAGTATTTT
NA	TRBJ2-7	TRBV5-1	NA	CASSLAGGTYEQYF	TGCGCCAGCAGCTTGGCCGGGGGAACCTACGAGCAGTACTTC
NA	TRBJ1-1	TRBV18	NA	CASSPKQGDTEAFF	TGTGCCAGCTCACCCAAACAGGGAGACACTGAAGCTTTCTTT
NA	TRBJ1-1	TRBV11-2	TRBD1	CASSIRGQGDTEAFF	TGTGCCAGCAGCATCCGAGGACAGGGAGACACTGAAGCTTTCTTT
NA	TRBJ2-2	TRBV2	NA	CASSEPSGRRSRRELFF	TGTGCCAGCAGTGAACCCAGCGGGCGCCGTTCTAGGAGGGAGCTGTTTTTT
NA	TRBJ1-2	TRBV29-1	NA	CSVEEGGYTF	TGCAGCGTTGAGGAGGGTGGCTACACCTTC
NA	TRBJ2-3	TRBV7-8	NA	CASSLLRGGVADTQYF	TGTGCCAGCAGCTTACTCCGAGGCGGGGTGGCAGATACGCAGTATTTT
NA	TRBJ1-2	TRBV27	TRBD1	CASSLGQGRGYTF	TGTGCCAGCAGTCTCGGACAGGGACGAGGCTACACCTTC
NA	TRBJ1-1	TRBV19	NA	CASSRGSGVNTEAFF	TGTGCCAGTAGTAGGGGGTCAGGGGTAAACACTGAAGCTTTCTTT
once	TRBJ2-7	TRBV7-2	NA	CASSLYSGQNSYEQYF	TGTGCCAGCAGCTTATACTCAGGACAGAACTCCTACGAGCAGTACTTC
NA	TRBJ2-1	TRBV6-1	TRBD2	CASSEVFTGLAYNEQFF	TGTGCCAGCAGTGAAGTCTTTACGGGACTAGCGTACAATGAGCAGTTCTTC
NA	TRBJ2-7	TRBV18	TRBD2	CASSPPAQGGYEQYF	TGTGCCAGCTCACCACCAGCCCAGGGAGGGTACGAGCAGTACTTC
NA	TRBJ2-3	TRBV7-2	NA	CASSLFGATDTQYF	TGTGCCAGCAGCTTATTCGGAGCCACAGATACGCAGTATTTT
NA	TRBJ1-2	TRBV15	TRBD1	CATSRAAGGYGYTF	TGTGCCACCAGCAGAGCGGCAGGGGGATATGGCTACACCTTC
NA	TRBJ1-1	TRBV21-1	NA	CASSKEQGYNTEAFF	TGTGCCAGCAGCAAAGAACAGGGATATAACACTGAAGCTTTCTTT
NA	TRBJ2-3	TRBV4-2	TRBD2	CASSPETPGTRFGSTDTQYF	TGTGCCAGCAGCCCAGAAACTCCCGGGACTAGGTTCGGTAGCACAGATACGCAGTATTTT
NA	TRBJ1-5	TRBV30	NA	CAWSVTGNQPQHF	TGTGCCTGGAGTGTGACGGGGAATCAGCCCCAGCATTTT
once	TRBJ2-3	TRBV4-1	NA	CASSQGEYSTDTQYF	TGCGCCAGCAGCCAAGGCGAGTATAGCACAGATACGCAGTATTTT
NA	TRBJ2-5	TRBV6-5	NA	CASSYGAEETQYF	TGTGCCAGCAGTTACGGGGCAGAAGAGACCCAGTACTTC
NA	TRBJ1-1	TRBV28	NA	CASSRGTFNTEAFF	TGTGCCAGCAGTCGCGGGACCTTCAACACTGAAGCTTTCTTT
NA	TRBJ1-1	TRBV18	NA	CASSPGGGNTEAFF	TGTGCCAGCTCACCAGGGGGCGGGAACACTGAAGCTTTCTTT
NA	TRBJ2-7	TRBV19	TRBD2	CASIAAGEHEQYF	TGTGCCAGTATCGCCGCGGGAGAACACGAGCAGTACTTC
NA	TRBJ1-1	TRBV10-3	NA	CAISEKGRITEAFF	TGTGCCATCAGTGAAAAGGGGAGGATTACTGAAGCTTTCTTT
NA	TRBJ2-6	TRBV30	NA	CAWSVLGGNGANVLTF	TGTGCCTGGAGTGTCCTTGGAGGGAATGGGGCCAACGTCCTGACTTTC